This section outlines one T cell receptor (beta chain) sequence together with its context. Its target is not known. This sample is drawn from a study of early stage breast cancer tumors. General observations from the study: Tumor and normal breast were distinguished via blood comparison in about 90% of the 16 patients. Most shared enriched TCRB sequences were commonly generated ones.

Germline V gives CDR1 SNHLY, CDR2 FYNNEI. V trimming: 6 bases; J trimming: 3 bases; junction bases outside the gene matches: 9. This CDR3 contains 15 residues. Each sample had two DNA replicates, around 0.45 ug blood or around 1.5 ug tissue. Only in-frame clones appear in the TCRdb table, and some are missing; sequencing was by immunoSEQ multiplex PCR. The repertoire includes roughly 56,000 clones, 60% to 85% of them detected once, and 3% to 3.5% sits in the top ten. This TCR derives from a person between 30 and 45 years old with breast cancer. Sequencing used blood. V usage is TRBV2 and J usage is TRBJ2-3, with 7 bases that match TRBD2. The CDR3 DNA follows: TGTGCCAGCAGCCCAGCGGGGCGGAGTACAGATACGCAGTATTTT. Encoded protein: CASSPAGRSTDTQYF.